Detailed here is one TCR beta chain. This sample stems from a study of blood T cell repertoires in COVID-19. For the study at large: COVID-19 samples from acute and convalescent phases originated in the United States, Italy and Spain. Sources were T cells, B-cell-depleted T cells, or PBMCs; the material itself was cDNA or gDNA.

How the authors handled the data: Amplification with reference gene primers provided the estimates of nucleated cell counts. Method: immunoSEQ multiplex PCR; TCRdb's copy keeps in-frame clones and lacks some. V, J and clone size were drawn from that table, and D and trimming were deduced from the DNA. The table lists about 110,000 clones, approximately 84% of them singletons. Trimming cost V 4 bases and J 0 bases, with 14 bases left between them. This CDR3 has 16 amino acids. The germline CDR1 and CDR2 sequences are SGHRS and YFSETQ. The rearrangement links TRBV5-1 to TRBJ1-3, with D possibly being TRBD1 (5 bases). Specimen: peripheral blood. This TCR came from a woman in her fifties or sixties with acute or convalescent COVID-19. The CDR3 reads CASSTGGVSSGNTIYF. CDR3 coding DNA: TGCGCCAGCAGCACCGGGGGGGTAAGCTCTGGAAACACCATATATTTT.